This paragraph covers one T cell receptor beta chain sequence. What it recognizes is unknown. These data originate in a study of cytomegalovirus exposure and HLA in healthy donors. Findings of the study overall: Analysis performed later showed TCR beta chains linked to HLA being more clonally expanded than equally common others. Previously analyzed data showed that most TCR beta V segments were productive at a frequency of about 87% or about 30%.

The germline V gene encodes CDR1 GTSNPN and CDR2 SVGIG (reference sequence). CDR3 size: 13 residues. V was cut by 6 bases and J by 4 bases, with 15 bases left in between. The primer mix had 60 Vbeta and 13 Jbeta primers. Generated by immunoSEQ multiplex PCR, the TCRdb table keeps only in-frame clones and is missing some. This sample's clone table lists 150,000 to 200,000 clones. The sequence derives from a woman in her fifties or sixties in good health and CMV-seronegative. This chain joins TRBV30 and TRBJ1-1; TRBD1 is a possible D gene (6 bases). Sequenced: PBMCs. Here the CDR3 DNA reads TGTGCCTGCCCCACAGGGAGGGGCACTGAAGCTTTCTTT. Translation gives CACPTGRGTEAFF. Full variable domain (rest looked up from reference TRBV30 and TRBJ1-1): SQTIHQWPATLVQPVGSPLSLECTVEGTSNPNLYWYRQAAGRGLQLLFYSVGIGQISSEVPQNLSASRPQDRQFILSSKKLLLSDSGFYLCACPTGRGTEAFFGQGTRLTVV.